This T cell receptor (beta chain) derives from a study of T cell responses to AZD1222 COVID-19 vaccine. Profiling relied on immunoSEQ multiplex PCR, and the TCRdb table lists in-frame clones only, not all of them. The sample records approximately 130,000 clones, about 88% being singletons. The material sequenced was peripheral blood, taken 28 days after the second AZD1222 dose. The receptor was isolated from an adult who received the AZD1222 COVID-19 vaccine.

The CDR3 loop is CAWSVLIVQGGSPLHF. The CDR3 coding sequence is TGTGCCTGGAGTGTACTGATCGTTCAGGGTGGATCACCCCTCCACTTT. This sequence joins TRBV30 and TRBJ1-6; D may be TRBD1 (5 bases). Germline CDR1 reads GTSNPN; CDR2 reads SVGIG (reference sequence). Trimming took off 0 bases at V and 10 bases at J, with 19 bases between the two ends. The CDR3 has 16 amino acids.